This TCR beta chain was identified during a study of blood T cell repertoires in COVID-19. Overall study: Researchers got acute and convalescent COVID-19 samples from the United States, Italy and Spain. Nucleic acid was either cDNA or gDNA, and it came from T cells, B-cell-depleted T cells, or PBMCs.

As processed by the authors: Reference gene primer amplification gave estimated nucleated cell counts. The data were produced by immunoSEQ multiplex PCR, yet TCRdb's version contains in-frame clones alone and is incomplete. That table is the source of V, J and clone size, and D and trimming were worked out from the DNA. The profile shows approximately 170,000 clones, roughly 88% of them singletons. V lost 5 bases, J lost 0 bases, and 11 bases lay in between. Germline-derived CDR1 and CDR2 are MNHEY and SVGEGT. CDR3 length: 14 residues. The sequence came from a man aged 55 to 70 who had recovered from COVID-19. This chain uses TRBV6-2 or TRBV6-3 with TRBJ2-7, with D possibly TRBD1 on 6 matching bases. Sequenced sample: peripheral blood. CDR3 protein: CASSVRDTSYEQYF. Here the CDR3 DNA reads TGTGCCAGCAGTGTCCGGGACACCTCCTACGAGCAGTACTTC.